This T cell receptor (beta chain) was observed in a study of blood T cells in healthy people across ages. A sample-barcoded 5' primer and a J-beta primer mix were used in a second PCR of about 7 to 11 cycles. TCRdb independently ran MiXCR on the 5' RACE reads; one entry per CDR3 protein. The sample gives about 1.5 million distinct CDR3 sequences, 42% of which show up once; more than 4% is in the top ten. It was 9.5 to 10 milliliters of peripheral blood that were drawn from each donor. The germline V gene has CDR1 SGHVS and CDR2 FQNEAQ. V shed 5 bases and J 8 bases; nucleotides not matched to a gene: 8. The CDR3 has 14 amino acids.

The material sequenced was blood. This rearrangement joins TRBV7-8 to TRBJ2-1, with 8 bases that match TRBD2. The receptor was derived from a woman younger than 30 in good health. The CDR3 protein is CASSRTGGPYEQFF. CDR3 bases: TGTGCCAGCAGCCGAACGGGAGGGCCATATGAGCAGTTCTTC.